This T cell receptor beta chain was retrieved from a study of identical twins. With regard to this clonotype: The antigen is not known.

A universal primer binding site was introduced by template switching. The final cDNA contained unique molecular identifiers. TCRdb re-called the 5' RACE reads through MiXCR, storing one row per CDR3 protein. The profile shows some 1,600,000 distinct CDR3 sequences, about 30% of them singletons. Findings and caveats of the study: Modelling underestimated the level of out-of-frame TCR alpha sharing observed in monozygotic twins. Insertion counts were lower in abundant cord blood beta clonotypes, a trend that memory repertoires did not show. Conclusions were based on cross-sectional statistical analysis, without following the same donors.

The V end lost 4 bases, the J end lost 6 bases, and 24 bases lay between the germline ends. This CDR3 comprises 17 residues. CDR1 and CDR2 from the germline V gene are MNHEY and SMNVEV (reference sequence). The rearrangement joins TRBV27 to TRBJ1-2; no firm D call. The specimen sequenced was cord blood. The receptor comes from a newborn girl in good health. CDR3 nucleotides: TGTGCCAGCAGTTACCGTCCGGAATTAACGGGCCTTGATGGCTACACCTTC. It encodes CASSYRPELTGLDGYTF.